This T cell receptor beta chain was recovered during a study of blood T cell repertoires in COVID-19. On the study more broadly: Sources were T cells, B-cell-depleted T cells, or PBMCs; the material itself was cDNA or gDNA.

The germline V and J ends were trimmed by 3 bases and 5 bases, with 14 bases remaining between them. CDR3 length: 15 residues. Germline values: CDR1 MGHRA, CDR2 YSYEKL. Authors' data handling: Amplification from reference gene primers served as the basis for estimated nucleated cell counts. The method was immunoSEQ multiplex PCR; TCRdb's version includes in-frame clones alone and lacks a portion of them. That table furnishes V, J and clone size, whereas the DNA furnished D and trimming. The sample lists 270,000 or so clones, 80% to 90% seen once, with just over 6.5% in the top ten. The study drew participants aged 18 to 89 years from around 24 US areas. Researchers sorted participants into cohorts using their self-reported clinical history.

The TCR sequence derives from a woman between 45 and 65 years old who had been exposed to COVID-19. The sample comprised PBMCs or T cells enriched from blood (not recorded which). The rearrangement links TRBV4-1 to TRBJ1-5; D is ambiguous. The CDR3 bases are TGCGCCAGCAGCCACGTCCGGAATGGAGATCAGCCCCAGCATTTT. Its protein is CASSHVRNGDQPQHF.